The 10 T cell receptor beta chains listed next were all sequenced from one sample in a study of blood T cell repertoires in COVID-19 (dated by TCRdb to the early 2020s). Libraries were constructed by the immunoSEQ multiplex PCR assay. Entries here come from immuneACCESS through TCRdb and include only in-frame sequences with V and J called. Some clones fail to appear in such tables; in the studies checked, an unresolved V gene covers under half of the shortfall, and the cause of the remainder is unknown. The sample yields about 300,000 clones; under 90% were counted once. The ten largest clones add up to 3.5% to 4.5% of the sample. The specimen sequenced was PBMCs or T cells enriched from blood (not recorded which). Source of these receptors: a man aged 25-45 years who had recovered from COVID-19.

The chain links TRBV7-9 to TRBJ2-7; 9 nucleotides align to TRBD1. CDR1 is SEHNR, CDR2 FQNEAQ, per germline (reference sequence). V was pared by 5 bases and J by 7 bases, with 3 bases of the junction left unmatched. The CDR3 is made up of 12 amino acids. This CDR3 is CASSRTGEEQYF. CDR3 sequence (DNA): TGTGCCAGCAGCCGGACAGGGGAAGAGCAGTACTTC.

The chain employs TRBV9 and TRBJ2-7; 8 nucleotides line up with TRBD1. CDR3 length: 16 amino acids. Germline assignment: CDR1 SGDLS and CDR2 YYNGEE. The V segment lost 3 bases and the J segment 5 bases; nucleotides outside the gene matches: 13. CDR3 loop: CASSAATGGRIDEQYF. The CDR3 coding sequence is TGTGCCAGCAGCGCAGCAACAGGGGGACGAATCGACGAGCAGTACTTC.

The chain joins TRBV5-1 to TRBJ2-5; 8 positions agree with TRBD1. The CDR3 has 15 residues. Trimming removed 4 bases from V and 5 bases from J; junction bases left unmatched: 10. The germline CDR1 and CDR2 sequences are SGHRS and YFSETQ. CDR3 protein: CASSPLQGGRETQYF. In DNA, the CDR3 is TGCGCCAGCAGCCCCCTACAGGGGGGCAGGGAGACCCAGTACTTC.

The rearrangement joins TRBV7-2 to TRBJ1-5; D ambiguous. The germline CDR1 and CDR2 sequences are SGHTA and FQGNSA. Trimming left V 1 base short and J 0 bases short, with 13 bases between. This CDR3 contains 17 residues. The CDR3 spells CASSLGWQDNSNQPQHF. The CDR3 DNA follows: TGTGCCAGCAGCTTAGGGTGGCAGGATAATAGCAATCAGCCCCAGCATTTT.

The rearrangement joins TRBV10-3 to TRBJ1-5; 7 nucleotides match TRBD1. This CDR3 is 14 amino acids long. Germline assignment: CDR1 ENHRY and CDR2 SYGVKD. V lost 8 bases to trimming and J lost 3 bases; unmatched junction nucleotides: 7. The CDR3 sequence: CAISGQENNQPQHF. As DNA, the CDR3 is TGTGCCATCTCCGGACAGGAAAACAATCAGCCCCAGCATTTT.

The chain joins TRBV7-9 to TRBJ1-2, with 8 bases aligning to TRBD1. CDR3 length equals 14 residues. Germline values: CDR1 SEHNR, CDR2 FQNEAQ (reference sequence). V shed 6 bases, J shed 3 bases, and the junction held 6 bases outside the gene matches. CDR3 protein: CASRLQGVDYGYTF. CDR3 DNA sequence: TGTGCCAGCAGATTACAGGGGGTCGACTATGGCTACACCTTC.

The chain is built from TRBV6-1 and TRBJ1-2; 10 nucleotides line up with TRBD1. This CDR3 spans 15 amino acids. Unmatched junction bases numbered 6, after V lost 2 bases and J lost 6 bases. From germline, CDR1 is MNHNS and CDR2 SASEGT. CDR3 in amino acids: CASSEMEGTGDGYTF. As DNA, the CDR3 is TGTGCCAGCAGTGAAATGGAGGGGACAGGGGATGGCTACACCTTC.

The genes are TRBV2 and TRBJ2-5, with TRBD1 identical over 9 bases. V lost 6 bases to trimming and J lost 5 bases; unmatched junction nucleotides: 10. The CDR3 totals 15 residues. Germline CDR1 and CDR2: SNHLY and FYNNEI. CDR3 in amino acids: CASSNRGRGGETQYF. The CDR3, as DNA: TGTGCCAGCAGCAACAGGGGGCGCGGAGGGGAGACCCAGTACTTC. Using reference TRBV2 and TRBJ2-5 for the parts outside the CDR3, the full variable domain is EPEVTQTPSHQVTQMGQEVILRCVPISNHLYFYWYRQILGQKVEFLVSFYNNEISEKSEIFDDQFSVERPDGSNFTLKIRSTKLEDSAMYFCASSNRGRGGETQYFGPGTRLLVL.

This chain links TRBV11-3 with TRBJ2-7, with 7 bases identical to TRBD1. Germline assignment: CDR1 SGHNT and CDR2 YENEEA. The CDR3 extends over 12 amino acids. The trim removed 5 bases at V and 6 bases at J, leaving 4 bases unmatched. CDR3 bases: TGTGCCAGCAGCGCGACAGGGATCGAGCAGTACTTC. It encodes CASSATGIEQYF. The full variable domain, its missing parts supplied by reference TRBV11-3 and TRBJ2-7, is EAGVVQSPRYKIIEKKQPVAFWCNPISGHNTLYWYLQNLGQGPELLIRYENEEAVDDSQLPKDRFSAERLKGVDSTLKIQPAELGDSAVYLCASSATGIEQYFGPGTRLTVT.

This clone was counted a few times. The chain has TRBV6-5 and TRBJ2-3; 13 nucleotides agree with TRBD2. V trimming: 7 bases; J trimming: 6 bases; junction bases outside the gene matches: 7. There are 15 residues in the CDR3. The germline gives CDR1 MNHEY, CDR2 SVGAGI. The CDR3: CASTRLAGGLDTQYF. The CDR3, as DNA: TGTGCCAGCACCAGACTAGCGGGAGGTCTGGATACGCAGTATTTT.